These T cell receptor beta chains were read from a single sample in a study of graft-versus-host responses after intestinal transplantation. Antigens for these TCRs are unknown. Libraries were prepared by immunoSEQ multiplex PCR; TCRdb keeps only in-frame clonotypes and omits some of them. The sample shows over 100,000 clones, 85% to 95% of them seen only once. The source material was unstimulated CD8+ T cells sorted from spleen or lymph node cells, sampled before transplant. Receptor source: a human donor who was the organ donor for an intestinal transplant. The CDR3 runs from the conserved cysteine through the conserved F or W. D genes are given only for firm matches. Size tells how often a clone was seen (once, few, many) or the class of an expanded clone, and some rows leave it out.

V,size,J,D,CDR3,DNA
TRBV9,.,TRBJ1-2,.,CASSPQTPVGNYGYTF,TGTGCCAGCAGCCCCCAAACCCCCGTTGGAAACTATGGCTACACCTTC
TRBV4-3,few,TRBJ1-1,.,CASSQWGTEAFF,TGCGCCAGCAGCCAATGGGGCACTGAAGCTTTCTTT
TRBV7-9,few,TRBJ1-3,.,CASSLALLGNTIYF,TGTGCCAGCAGCTTAGCGCTCCTCGGAAACACCATATATTTT
TRBV7-8,.,TRBJ2-1,.,CASSQGSGTYNEQFF,TGTGCCAGCAGCCAGGGGAGCGGGACCTACAATGAGCAGTTCTTC
TRBV2,.,TRBJ2-3,TRBD2,CASSDWEGPSTDTQYF,TGTGCCAGCAGTGATTGGGAGGGGCCCTCCACAGATACGCAGTATTTT
TRBV19,.,TRBJ2-5,.,CASSTRDRMGETQYF,TGTGCCAGTAGTACCCGGGACCGGATGGGAGAGACCCAGTACTTC
TRBV4-3,.,TRBJ2-7,TRBD1,CASSQQTGGTYEQYF,TGCGCCAGCAGCCAACAGACAGGGGGCACCTACGAGCAGTACTTC
TRBV4-1,once,TRBJ2-7,.,CASSLNTFYEQYF,TGCGCCAGCAGCCTGAATACCTTCTACGAGCAGTACTTC
TRBV2,.,TRBJ2-5,TRBD1,CASSWTGGSETQYF,TGTGCCAGCAGTTGGACAGGGGGTTCGGAGACCCAGTACTTC
TRBV4-2,.,TRBJ1-2,.,CASSQVGGGYTF,TGTGCCAGCAGCCAAGTGGGAGGAGGCTACACCTTC
TRBV28,.,TRBJ1-1,.,CASSPSLMGVKNTEAFF,TGTGCCAGCAGTCCTTCTCTCATGGGGGTTAAGAACACTGAAGCTTTCTTT
TRBV29-1,.,TRBJ1-1,.,CSVLQGRTEAFF,TGCAGCGTTCTTCAGGGTAGGACTGAAGCTTTCTTT
TRBV6-1,.,TRBJ2-2,TRBD1,CAIGQVDTGELFF,TGTGCCATCGGACAGGTTGACACCGGGGAGCTGTTTTTT
TRBV19,.,TRBJ2-7,TRBD1,CASSQTGDHEQYF,TGTGCCAGTAGTCAGACAGGGGACCACGAGCAGTACTTC